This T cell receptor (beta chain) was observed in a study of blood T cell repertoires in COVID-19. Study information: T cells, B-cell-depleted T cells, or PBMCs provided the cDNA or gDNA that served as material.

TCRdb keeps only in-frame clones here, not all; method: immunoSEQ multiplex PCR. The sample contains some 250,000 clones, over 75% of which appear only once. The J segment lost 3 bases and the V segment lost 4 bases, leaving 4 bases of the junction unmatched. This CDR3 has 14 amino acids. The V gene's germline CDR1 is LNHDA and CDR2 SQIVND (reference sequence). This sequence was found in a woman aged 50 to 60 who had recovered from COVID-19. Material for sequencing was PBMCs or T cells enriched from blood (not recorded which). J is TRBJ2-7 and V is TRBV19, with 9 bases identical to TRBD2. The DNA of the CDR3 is TGTGCCAGTAGTAGGCTAGCGGGACACTACGAGCAGTACTTC. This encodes CASSRLAGHYEQYF.